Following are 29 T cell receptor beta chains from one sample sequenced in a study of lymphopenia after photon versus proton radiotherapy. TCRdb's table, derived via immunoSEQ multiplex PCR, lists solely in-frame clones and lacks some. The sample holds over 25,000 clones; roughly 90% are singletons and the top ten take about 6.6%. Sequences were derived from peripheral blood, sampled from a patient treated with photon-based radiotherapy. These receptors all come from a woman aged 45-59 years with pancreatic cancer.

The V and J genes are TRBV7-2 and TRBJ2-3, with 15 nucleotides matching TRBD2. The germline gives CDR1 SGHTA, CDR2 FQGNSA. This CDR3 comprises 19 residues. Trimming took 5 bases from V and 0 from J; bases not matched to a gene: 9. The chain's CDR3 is CASSIGLAGGPPSTDTQYF. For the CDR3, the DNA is TGTGCCAGCAGCATAGGACTAGCGGGAGGGCCGCCAAGCACAGATACGCAGTATTTT.

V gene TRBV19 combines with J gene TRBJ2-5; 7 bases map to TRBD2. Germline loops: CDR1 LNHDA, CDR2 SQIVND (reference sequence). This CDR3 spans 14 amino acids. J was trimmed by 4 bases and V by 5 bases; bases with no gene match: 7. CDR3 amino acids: CASSGDPGGETQYF. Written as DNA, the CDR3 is TGTGCCAGTAGTGGTGATCCGGGGGGAGAGACCCAGTACTTC.

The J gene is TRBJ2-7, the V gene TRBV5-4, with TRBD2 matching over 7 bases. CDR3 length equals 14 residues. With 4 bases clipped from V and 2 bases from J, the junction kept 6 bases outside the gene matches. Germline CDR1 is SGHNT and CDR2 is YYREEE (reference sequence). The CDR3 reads CASSPVGGAYEQYF. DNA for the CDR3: TGTGCCAGCAGCCCGGTTGGGGGGGCCTACGAGCAGTACTTC.

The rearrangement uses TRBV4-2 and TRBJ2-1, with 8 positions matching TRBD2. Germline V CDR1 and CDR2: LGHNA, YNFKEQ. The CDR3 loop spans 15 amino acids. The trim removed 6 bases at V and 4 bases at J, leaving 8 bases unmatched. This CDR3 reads CASSPGLAMYNEQFF. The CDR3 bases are TGTGCCAGCAGTCCCGGACTAGCCATGTACAATGAGCAGTTCTTC.

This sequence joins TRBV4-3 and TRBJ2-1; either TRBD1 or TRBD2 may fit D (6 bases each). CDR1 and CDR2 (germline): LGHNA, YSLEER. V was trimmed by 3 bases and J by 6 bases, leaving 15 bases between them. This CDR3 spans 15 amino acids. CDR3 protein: CASSQESGAFNEQFF. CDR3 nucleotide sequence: TGCGCCAGCAGCCAGGAGTCGGGGGCCTTCAATGAGCAGTTCTTC.

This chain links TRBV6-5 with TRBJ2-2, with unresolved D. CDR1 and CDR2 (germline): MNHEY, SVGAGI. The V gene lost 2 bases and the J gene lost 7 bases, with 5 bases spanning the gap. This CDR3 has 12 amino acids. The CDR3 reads CASSYSGGELFF. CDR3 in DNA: TGTGCCAGCAGTTACAGTGGCGGGGAGCTGTTTTTT.

In DNA, the CDR3 is TGTGCCAGTAGTTTCCGGGACAGAAGTCCCAACTATGGCTACACCTTC. It is translated as CASSFRDRSPNYGYTF. The rearrangement uses TRBV19 and TRBJ1-2, with 7 bases lining up with TRBD1. CDR1 and CDR2 (germline): LNHDA, SQIVND (reference sequence). The CDR3 covers 16 residues. V lost 5 bases and J lost 2; bases outside the gene matches: 11.

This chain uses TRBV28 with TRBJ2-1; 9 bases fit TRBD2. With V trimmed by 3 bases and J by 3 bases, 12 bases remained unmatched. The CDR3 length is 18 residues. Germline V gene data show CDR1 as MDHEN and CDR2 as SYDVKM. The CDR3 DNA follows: TGTGCCAGCAGTTTTCCGCCAGCGGGAGGCCAACACTACAATGAGCAGTTCTTC. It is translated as CASSFPPAGGQHYNEQFF.

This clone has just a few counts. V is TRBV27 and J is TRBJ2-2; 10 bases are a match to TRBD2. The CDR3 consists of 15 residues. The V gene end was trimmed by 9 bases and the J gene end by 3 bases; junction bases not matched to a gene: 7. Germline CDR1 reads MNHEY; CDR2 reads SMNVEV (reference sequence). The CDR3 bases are TGTGCCAGTCTCAGCGGGACTAGCGACACCGGGGAGCTGTTTTTT. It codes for CASLSGTSDTGELFF.

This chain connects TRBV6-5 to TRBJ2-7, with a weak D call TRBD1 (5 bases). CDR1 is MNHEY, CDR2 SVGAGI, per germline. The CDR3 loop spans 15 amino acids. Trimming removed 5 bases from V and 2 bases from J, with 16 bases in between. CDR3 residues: CASSRTQGAAYEQYF. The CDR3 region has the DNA TGTGCCAGCAGTCGTACCCAGGGTGCCGCCTACGAGCAGTACTTC.

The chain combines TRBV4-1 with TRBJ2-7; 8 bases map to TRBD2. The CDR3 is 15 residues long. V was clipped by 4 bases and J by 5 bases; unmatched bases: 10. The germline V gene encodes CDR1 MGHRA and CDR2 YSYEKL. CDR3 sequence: CASSRGDSGKDEQYF. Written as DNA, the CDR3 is TGCGCCAGCAGCCGAGGGGATAGCGGGAAGGACGAGCAGTACTTC.

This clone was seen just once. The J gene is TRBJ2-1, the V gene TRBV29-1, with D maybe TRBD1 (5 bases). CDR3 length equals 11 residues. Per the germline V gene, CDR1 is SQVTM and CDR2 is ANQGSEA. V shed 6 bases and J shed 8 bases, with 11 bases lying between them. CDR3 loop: CSVVGPDEQFF. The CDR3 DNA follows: TGCAGCGTCGTGGGGCCCGATGAGCAGTTCTTC.

Written as DNA, the CDR3 is TGCGCCAGCAGCCAAGTTATGGGGGAGGGTGCCTACGAGCAGTACTTC. Protein product: CASSQVMGEGAYEQYF. The gene calls are TRBV4-1 and TRBJ2-7; 7 bases fit TRBD2. Per the germline V gene, CDR1 is MGHRA and CDR2 is YSYEKL. V lost 1 base, J lost 2 bases, and 8 bases stayed unmatched. The CDR3 loop spans 16 amino acids.

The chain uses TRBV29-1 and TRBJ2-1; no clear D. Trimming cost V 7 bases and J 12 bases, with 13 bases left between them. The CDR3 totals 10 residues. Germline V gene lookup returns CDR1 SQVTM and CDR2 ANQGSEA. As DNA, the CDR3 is TGCAGCGCTCACCAGGACGGGCAGTTCTTC. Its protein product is CSAHQDGQFF.

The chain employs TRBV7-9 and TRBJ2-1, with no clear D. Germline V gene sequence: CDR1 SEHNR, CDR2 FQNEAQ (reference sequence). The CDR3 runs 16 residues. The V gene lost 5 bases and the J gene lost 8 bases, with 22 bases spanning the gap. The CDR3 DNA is TGTGCCAGCAGCGCCAGCCTAGTATCATTACGGCATGAGCAGTTCTTC. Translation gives CASSASLVSLRHEQFF.

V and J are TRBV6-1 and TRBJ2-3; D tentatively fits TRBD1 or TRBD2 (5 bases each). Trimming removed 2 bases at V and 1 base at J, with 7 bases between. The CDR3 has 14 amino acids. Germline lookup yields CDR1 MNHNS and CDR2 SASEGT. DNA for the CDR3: TGTGCCAGCAGTGAAAAGGGACGCACAGATACGCAGTATTTT. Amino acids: CASSEKGRTDTQYF.

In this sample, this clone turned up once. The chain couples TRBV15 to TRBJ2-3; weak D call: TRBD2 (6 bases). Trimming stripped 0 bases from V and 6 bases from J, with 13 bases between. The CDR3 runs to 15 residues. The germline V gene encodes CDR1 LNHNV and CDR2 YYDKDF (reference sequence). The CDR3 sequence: CATSRDRDSGDTQYF. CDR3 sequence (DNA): TGTGCCACCAGCAGAGATAGGGACTCGGGGGATACGCAGTATTTT.

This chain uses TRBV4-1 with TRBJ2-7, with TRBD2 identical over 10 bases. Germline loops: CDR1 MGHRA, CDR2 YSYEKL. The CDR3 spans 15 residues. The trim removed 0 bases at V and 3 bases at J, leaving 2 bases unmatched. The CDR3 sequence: CASSQERLAGYEQYF. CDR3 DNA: TGCGCCAGCAGCCAAGAAAGACTAGCGGGCTACGAGCAGTACTTC.

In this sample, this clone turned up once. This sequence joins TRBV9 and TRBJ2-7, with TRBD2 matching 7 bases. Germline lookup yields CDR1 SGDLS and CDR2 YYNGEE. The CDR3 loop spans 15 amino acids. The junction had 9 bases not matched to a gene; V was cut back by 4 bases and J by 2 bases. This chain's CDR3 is CASSPGRETTYEQYF. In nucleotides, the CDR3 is TGTGCCAGCAGCCCCGGGCGGGAGACAACCTACGAGCAGTACTTC.

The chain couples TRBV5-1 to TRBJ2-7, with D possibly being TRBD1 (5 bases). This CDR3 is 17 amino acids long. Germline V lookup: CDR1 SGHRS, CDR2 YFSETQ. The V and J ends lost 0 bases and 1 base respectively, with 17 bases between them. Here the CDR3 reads CASSLVPTERESYEQYF. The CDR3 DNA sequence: TGCGCCAGCAGCTTGGTACCGACAGAGCGAGAGTCCTACGAGCAGTACTTC.

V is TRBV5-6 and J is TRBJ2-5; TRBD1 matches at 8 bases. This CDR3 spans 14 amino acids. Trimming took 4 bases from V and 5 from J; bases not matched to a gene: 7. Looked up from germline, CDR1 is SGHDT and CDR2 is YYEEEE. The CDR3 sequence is CASSDWTGWETQYF. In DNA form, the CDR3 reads TGTGCCAGCAGCGACTGGACAGGGTGGGAGACCCAGTACTTC.

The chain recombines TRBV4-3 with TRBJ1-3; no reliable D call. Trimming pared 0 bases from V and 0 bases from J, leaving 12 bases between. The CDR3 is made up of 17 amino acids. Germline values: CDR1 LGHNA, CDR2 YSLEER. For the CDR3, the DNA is TGCGCCAGCAGCCAAGATGCGGGTCAGAGCTCTGGAAACACCATATATTTT. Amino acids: CASSQDAGQSSGNTIYF.

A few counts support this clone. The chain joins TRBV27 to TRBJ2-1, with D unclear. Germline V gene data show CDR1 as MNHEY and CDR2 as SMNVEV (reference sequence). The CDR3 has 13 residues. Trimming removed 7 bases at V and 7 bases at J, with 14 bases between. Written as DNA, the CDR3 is TGTGCCAGCACCCCCCTTGGTGGAAATGAGCAGTTCTTC. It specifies CASTPLGGNEQFF.

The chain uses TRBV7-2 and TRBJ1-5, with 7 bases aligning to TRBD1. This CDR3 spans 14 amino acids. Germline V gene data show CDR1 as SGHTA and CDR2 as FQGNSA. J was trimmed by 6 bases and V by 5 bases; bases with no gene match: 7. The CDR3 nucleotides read TGTGCCAGCAGCCCCGACAGGGCAGGTCAGCCCCAGCATTTT. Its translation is CASSPDRAGQPQHF.

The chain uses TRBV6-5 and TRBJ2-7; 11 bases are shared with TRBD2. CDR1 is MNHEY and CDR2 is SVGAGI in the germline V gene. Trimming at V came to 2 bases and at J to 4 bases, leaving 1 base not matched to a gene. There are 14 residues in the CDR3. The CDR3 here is CASSYGTSGYEQYF. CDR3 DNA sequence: TGTGCCAGCAGTTACGGGACTAGCGGATACGAGCAGTACTTC.

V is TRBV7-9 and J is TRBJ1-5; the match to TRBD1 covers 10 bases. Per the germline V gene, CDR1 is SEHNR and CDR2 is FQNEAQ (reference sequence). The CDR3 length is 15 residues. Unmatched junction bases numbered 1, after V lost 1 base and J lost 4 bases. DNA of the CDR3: TGTGCCAGCAGCTTAGGGACAGGGGGGAATCAGCCCCAGCATTTT. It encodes CASSLGTGGNQPQHF.

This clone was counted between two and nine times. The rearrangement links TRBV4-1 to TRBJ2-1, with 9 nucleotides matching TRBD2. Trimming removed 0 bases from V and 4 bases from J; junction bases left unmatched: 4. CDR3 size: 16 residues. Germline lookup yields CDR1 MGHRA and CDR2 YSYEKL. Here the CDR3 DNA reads TGCGCCAGCAGCCAAGAACCGGGACTAGCTTACAATGAGCAGTTCTTC. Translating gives CASSQEPGLAYNEQFF.

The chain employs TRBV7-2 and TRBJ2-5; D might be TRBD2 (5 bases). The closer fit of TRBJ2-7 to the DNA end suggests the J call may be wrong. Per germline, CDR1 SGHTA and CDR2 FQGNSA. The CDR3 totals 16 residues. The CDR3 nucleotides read TGTGCCAGCAGCCCCACCGGAGGACGGCTGTCCTACGAGCAGTACTTC. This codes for CASSPTGGRLSYEQYF.

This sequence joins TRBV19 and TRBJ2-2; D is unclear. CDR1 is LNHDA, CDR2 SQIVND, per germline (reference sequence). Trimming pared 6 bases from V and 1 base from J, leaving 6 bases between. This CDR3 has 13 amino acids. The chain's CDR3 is CASRPRNTGELFF. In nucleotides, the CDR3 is TGTGCCAGTAGGCCCCGGAACACCGGGGAGCTGTTTTTT.